In its sample, the clone carrying this TCR beta chain was seen many times. The target antigen is unknown. What was amplified from RNA transcripts were TCR beta CDR3 regions. In the first-round RT-PCR of the TCR CDR3, the HTBI primer set was used. TCRdb independently ran MiXCR on the multiplex PCR reads; one entry per CDR3 protein. The table has a few hundred thousand distinct CDR3 sequences, roughly 18% seen once; the top ten hold about a sixth. The CDR3 covers 13 residues. Between the trimmed V and J ends, which lost 11 bases and 1 base, there was a span of 15 bases. Germline V gene data show CDR1 as SEHNR and CDR2 as FQNEAQ (reference sequence). These data come from a study of T cells in Graves' hyperthyroidism and ophthalmopathy. Whole-study results and caveats: Most thyroid clonotypes expanded above 0.001 were also detected in blood.

The TCR sequence derives from a woman aged 40 to 50 with Graves' ophthalmopathy. The material sequenced was blood. The chain combines TRBV7-9 with TRBJ2-7; D remains unclear. The CDR3 sequence: CAGSTLGSYEQYF. As DNA, the CDR3 is TGTGCCGGCTCCACCCTGGGTTCCTACGAGCAGTACTTC.